The 20 T cell receptor beta chains in this list originate from one sample, sequenced in a study of blood T cell repertoires in COVID-19. TCRdb's table, derived via immunoSEQ multiplex PCR, lists solely in-frame clones and lacks some. The sample comprises fewer than 300,000 clones, about nine tenths of which are singletons, and under 4.5% rests with the top ten. Sample: peripheral blood. Source of these receptors: a man in his sixties who had recovered from COVID-19.

The chain uses TRBV12-3 or TRBV12-4 and TRBJ2-1; D gene ambiguous. This CDR3 comprises 11 residues. The V end was cut by 7 bases, the J end by 13 bases, with 14 bases between. The CDR3, as DNA: TGTGCCAGCAAGGCAGGTGGTTCTCAGTTCTTC. Its translation: CASKAGGSQFF.

This chain uses TRBV5-1 with TRBJ2-3; 8 bases map to TRBD2. Trimming took 2 bases from V and 3 from J; bases not matched to a gene: 5. Germline CDR1 reads SGHRS; CDR2 reads YFSETQ. The CDR3 runs to 15 residues. CDR3 sequence: CASSFGGGQTDTQYF. In DNA form, the CDR3 reads TGCGCCAGCAGCTTCGGCGGGGGGCAGACAGATACGCAGTATTTT.

J is TRBJ1-2 and V is TRBV14; D remains unclear. The CDR3 is 13 amino acids. Germline assignment: CDR1 SGHDN and CDR2 FVKESK. V lost 1 base and J 8 bases, leaving 11 bases between the germline ends. CDR3 in DNA: TGTGCCAGCAGCCAAGTTCGACAATCAGGCTACACCTTC. Translating gives CASSQVRQSGYTF.

The chain is built from TRBV3-1 (or the pseudogene TRBV3-2) and TRBJ2-5; TRBD1 matches at 9 bases. The length of the CDR3 is 16 residues. Trimming removed 3 bases from V and 5 bases from J; junction bases left unmatched: 10. In germline, CDR1 is LGHDT, CDR2 YNNKEL (reference sequence). The CDR3 loop is CASSHDTGGARETQYF. In DNA form, the CDR3 reads TGTGCCAGCAGCCATGACACAGGGGGCGCGAGGGAGACCCAGTACTTC.

The chain employs TRBV27 and TRBJ2-2, with D possibly being TRBD2 (5 bases). CDR1 and CDR2 from the germline V gene are MNHEY and SMNVEV (reference sequence). This CDR3 is built from 11 residues. Trimming removed 3 bases at V and 10 bases at J, with 6 bases between. The CDR3 coding sequence is TGTGCCAGCAGTTTCGGGGTGGAGCTGTTTTTT. It specifies CASSFGVELFF.

This clone was observed once. The chain uses TRBV6-4 and TRBJ1-5, with D possibly being TRBD1 (5 bases). The CDR3 spans 16 residues. Germline V lookup: CDR1 MRHNA, CDR2 SNTAGT. The V end lost 6 bases, the J end lost 2 bases, and 17 bases lay between the germline ends. Here the CDR3 DNA reads TGTGCCAGCAGGACGTATCAGGGTGGTCGCAATCAGCCCCAGCATTTT. Translating gives CASRTYQGGRNQPQHF.

This chain uses TRBV3-1 (or the pseudogene TRBV3-2) with TRBJ1-5, with no clear D. Trimming pared 1 base from V and 3 bases from J, leaving 7 bases between. Germline V CDR1 and CDR2: LGHDT, YNNKEL (reference sequence). The CDR3 covers 14 residues. In nucleotides, the CDR3 is TGTGCCAGCAGCCAAGCACTTTTCAATCAGCCCCAGCATTTT. As protein: CASSQALFNQPQHF.

CDR3: CASSLFALDSQYGYTF. CDR3 DNA sequence: TGTGCCAGCAGCTTGTTCGCCCTGGACAGTCAGTATGGCTACACCTTC. The chain couples TRBV7-2 to TRBJ1-2; a possible D gene is TRBD1 (6 bases). This CDR3 has 16 residues. Germline-derived CDR1 and CDR2 are SGHTA and FQGNSA. The V and J ends lost 3 bases and 5 bases respectively, with 19 bases between them.

This sequence joins TRBV24-1 and TRBJ2-1, with 9 bases identical to TRBD2. CDR1 KGHDR and CDR2 SFDVKD come from the germline V gene. The CDR3 length is 15 residues. With 9 bases clipped from V and 7 bases from J, the junction kept 12 bases outside the gene matches. The CDR3 DNA is TGTGCCACCGGGACCGGGACTAGCCCCCTTAATGAGCAGTTCTTC. Amino acids: CATGTGTSPLNEQFF.

The chain carries TRBV5-1 and TRBJ2-1; 9 bases map to TRBD2. Germline CDR1 SGHRS, CDR2 YFSETQ. Trimming took 0 bases from V and 6 from J; bases not matched to a gene: 7. This CDR3 has 16 amino acids. CDR3 nucleotides: TGCGCCAGCAGCTTGGAATCTAGCGGGGCCCGCAATGAGCAGTTCTTC. Its protein product is CASSLESSGARNEQFF.

The chain links TRBV24-1 to TRBJ2-2; 8 bases map to TRBD1. This CDR3 contains 13 residues. In germline, CDR1 is KGHDR, CDR2 SFDVKD. V dropped 7 bases and J dropped 6; count of bases not matched to a gene: 3. The CDR3 region is CATRTDRAGELFF. The CDR3 coding sequence is TGTGCCACCAGAACGGACAGGGCCGGGGAGCTGTTTTTT.

The chain combines TRBV7-9 with TRBJ1-5; D might be TRBD1 (6 bases). The CDR3 loop spans 15 amino acids. V was pared by 1 base and J by 3 bases, with 10 bases between. CDR1 is SEHNR, CDR2 FQNEAQ, per germline (reference sequence). The DNA of the CDR3 is TGTGCCAGCAGCTTAGGTACAGGGAACAATCAGCCCCAGCATTTT. Protein sequence: CASSLGTGNNQPQHF.

This rearrangement joins TRBV3-1 (or the pseudogene TRBV3-2) to TRBJ2-5, with TRBD1 identical over 11 bases. Germline CDR1 is LGHDT and CDR2 is YNNKEL (reference sequence). The CDR3 loop spans 15 amino acids. The junction had 3 bases not matched to a gene; V was cut back by 1 base and J by 5 bases. The CDR3 DNA is TGTGCCAGCAGCCAAGGGACAGGGGGCGCCGAGACCCAGTACTTC. Translated: CASSQGTGGAETQYF.

This clone was recorded once. The chain has TRBV27 and TRBJ2-1; D not resolved. The CDR3 totals 14 residues. Looked up from germline, CDR1 is MNHEY and CDR2 is SMNVEV (reference sequence). Between the trimmed V and J ends, which lost 3 bases and 7 bases, there was a span of 13 bases. The CDR3 DNA follows: TGTGCCAGCAGTTTTTCTACTTTAATAAATGAGCAGTTCTTC. This gives the protein CASSFSTLINEQFF.

This clone appeared a few times. Other DNA sequences in the same sample also yield this CDR3. V gene TRBV7-9 combines with J gene TRBJ2-5; D might be TRBD2 (7 bases). With 5 bases removed from V and 5 bases from J, the gap between germline ends came to 12 bases. This CDR3 has 13 residues. Germline-derived CDR1 and CDR2 are SEHNR and FQNEAQ (reference sequence). As DNA, the CDR3 is TGTGCCAGCAGCAGGGGGGGCCGGGAGACCCAGTACTTC. It specifies CASSRGGRETQYF. Looking up the rest from reference TRBV7-9 and TRBJ2-5 gives the full variable domain: DTGVSQNPRHKITKRGQNVTFRCDPISEHNRLYWYRQTLGQGPEFLTYFQNEAQLEKSRLLSDRFSAERPKGSFSTLEIQRTEQGDSAMYLCASSRGGRETQYFGPGTRLLVL.

DNA of the CDR3: TGTGCCAGCTCACCACCTTCACTAGGAGGCACAGATACGCAGTATTTT. Its protein product is CASSPPSLGGTDTQYF. The chain combines TRBV18 with TRBJ2-3, with D perhaps matching TRBD2 (5 bases). The CDR3 is made up of 16 amino acids. V gave up 0 bases and J gave up 1 base, with 11 bases separating them. Germline loops: CDR1 KGHSH, CDR2 LQKENI.

The chain employs TRBV18 and TRBJ1-2; 9 bases fit TRBD1. CDR3 size: 14 residues. Germline assignment: CDR1 KGHSH and CDR2 LQKENI. Trimming at V came to 5 bases and at J to 2 bases, leaving 3 bases not matched to a gene. The chain's CDR3 is CASSAGTGNYGYTF. The CDR3 DNA follows: TGTGCCAGCTCAGCAGGGACAGGGAACTATGGCTACACCTTC.

This chain links TRBV7-3 with TRBJ2-2; 7 bases map to TRBD2. From germline, CDR1 is SGHTA and CDR2 FQGTGA. After removal of 5 bases from V and 7 bases from J, the junction contained 7 bases not matched to a gene. The CDR3 contains 14 residues. The chain's CDR3 is CASSRGGHNGELFF. CDR3 nucleotides: TGTGCCAGCAGCAGGGGAGGGCATAACGGGGAGCTGTTTTTT.

This chain connects TRBV7-3 to TRBJ1-6; D not certain. V was trimmed by 2 bases and J by 9 bases, leaving 8 bases between them. The CDR3 is 13 residues long. Per germline, CDR1 SGHTA and CDR2 FQGTGA. CDR3 loop: CASSLGFSSPLHF. Written as DNA, the CDR3 is TGTGCCAGCAGCTTAGGCTTCAGTTCACCCCTCCACTTT.

This clone was found once. The V call is TRBV7-2, the J call TRBJ1-6; no clear D. Trimming left V 5 bases short and J 6 bases short, with 17 bases between. The length of the CDR3 is 16 residues. Germline CDR1 is SGHTA and CDR2 is FQGNSA. The CDR3, as DNA: TGTGCCAGCAGCCCAACTGCGGGGATCGGTAATTCACCCCTCCACTTT. Encoded protein: CASSPTAGIGNSPLHF.